This is a list of T cell receptor beta chains from one sample in a study of blood T cell repertoires in COVID-19. TCRdb keeps only in-frame clones here, not all; method: immunoSEQ multiplex PCR. Of around 250,000 clones in the sample, 70% to 85% were seen once. Material: PBMCs or T cells enriched from blood (not recorded which). The receptors derive from a man in his forties or fifties who had recovered from COVID-19. Both conserved end residues are part of each CDR3. The order of the fields is D gene, J gene, V gene, clone size, CDR3 protein, CDR3 DNA. D genes are given only for firm matches. Rows give clone size only sometimes, using once, few, many, or a class for an expanded clone.

d_gene: -; j_gene: TRBJ1-2; v_gene: TRBV19; abundance: few; CDR3aa: CASSVTGTVYGYTF; CDR3nt: TGTGCCAGTAGTGTTACAGGGACGGTTTATGGCTACACCTTC
d_gene: TRBD2; j_gene: TRBJ2-3; v_gene: TRBV7-9; abundance: -; CDR3aa: CASSELGRRHGRVDTQYF; CDR3nt: TGTGCCAGCAGCGAGTTGGGACGAAGACACGGGAGGGTGGATACGCAGTATTTT
d_gene: -; j_gene: TRBJ2-7; v_gene: TRBV27; abundance: -; CDR3aa: CASSLYQGRPRQYF; CDR3nt: TGTGCCAGCAGTTTATATCAGGGCAGACCTCGGCAGTACTTC
d_gene: -; j_gene: TRBJ1-6; v_gene: TRBV7-8; abundance: -; CDR3aa: CASSLREKSPLHF; CDR3nt: TGTGCCAGCAGCCTTAGGGAGAAGTCACCCCTCCACTTT
d_gene: -; j_gene: TRBJ1-5; v_gene: TRBV2; abundance: -; CDR3aa: CASSENIQPQHF; CDR3nt: TGTGCCAGCAGTGAAAATATTCAGCCCCAGCATTTT
d_gene: -; j_gene: TRBJ1-5; v_gene: TRBV2; abundance: many; CDR3aa: CASSQGLGQPQHF; CDR3nt: TGTGCCAGCAGTCAGGGTCTCGGTCAGCCCCAGCATTTT
d_gene: -; j_gene: TRBJ2-7; v_gene: TRBV10-3; abundance: -; CDR3aa: CAISEGPLGSYEQYF; CDR3nt: TGTGCCATCAGTGAAGGGCCCCTCGGGAGTTACGAGCAGTACTTC
d_gene: -; j_gene: TRBJ2-7; v_gene: TRBV11-2; abundance: -; CDR3aa: CASSQGGLENEQYF; CDR3nt: TGTGCCAGCAGCCAGGGGGGACTCGAAAACGAGCAGTACTTC
d_gene: -; j_gene: TRBJ1-1; v_gene: TRBV6-5; abundance: -; CDR3aa: CASRTGGAYTEAFF; CDR3nt: TGTGCCAGCAGGACGGGGGGCGCATACACTGAAGCTTTCTTT
d_gene: -; j_gene: TRBJ2-3; v_gene: TRBV4-2; abundance: -; CDR3aa: CASSLARGPTTDTQYF; CDR3nt: TGTGCCAGCAGCCTCGCTCGAGGCCCCACCACAGATACGCAGTATTTT
d_gene: -; j_gene: TRBJ2-7; v_gene: TRBV21-1; abundance: -; CDR3aa: CASSKFGTGGLYEQYF; CDR3nt: TGTGCCAGCAGCAAGTTCGGGACAGGGGGCCTATACGAGCAGTACTTC
d_gene: -; j_gene: TRBJ1-4; v_gene: TRBV12-1; abundance: few; CDR3aa: CASSMGLLPATNEKLFF; CDR3nt: TGTGCCAGCAGCATGGGCCTCCTCCCGGCAACTAATGAAAAACTGTTTTTT
d_gene: -; j_gene: TRBJ1-1; v_gene: TRBV19; abundance: -; CDR3aa: CASSMAGLGAFF; CDR3nt: TGTGCCAGTAGTATGGCCGGGTTGGGAGCTTTCTTT
d_gene: -; j_gene: TRBJ2-1; v_gene: TRBV2; abundance: -; CDR3aa: CASGWIRSEGFF; CDR3nt: TGTGCCAGCGGATGGATTCGGAGCGAGGGGTTCTTC
d_gene: TRBD1; j_gene: TRBJ2-7; v_gene: TRBV7-9; abundance: -; CDR3aa: CASSLGQGTSYEQYF; CDR3nt: TGTGCCAGCAGCCTCGGACAGGGCACCTCCTACGAGCAGTACTTC
d_gene: TRBD1; j_gene: TRBJ1-5; v_gene: TRBV19; abundance: -; CDR3aa: CATRPGQGNQPQHF; CDR3nt: TGTGCCACCCGGCCGGGACAGGGCAATCAGCCCCAGCATTTT
d_gene: -; j_gene: TRBJ1-1; v_gene: TRBV12-3/TRBV12-4; abundance: -; CDR3aa: CASSFRGNTEAFF; CDR3nt: TGTGCCAGCAGTTTTAGGGGGAATACTGAAGCTTTCTTT
d_gene: TRBD2; j_gene: TRBJ2-7; v_gene: TRBV4-3; abundance: -; CDR3aa: CASSPARGGYEQYF; CDR3nt: TGCGCCAGCAGCCCCGCGCGGGGGGGTTACGAGCAGTACTTC
d_gene: -; j_gene: TRBJ2-7; v_gene: TRBV16; abundance: -; CDR3aa: CASSQYRSVSGYEQYF; CDR3nt: TGTGCCAGCAGCCAATATAGGAGTGTGTCAGGGTACGAGCAGTACTTC
d_gene: -; j_gene: TRBJ1-5; v_gene: TRBV5-1; abundance: -; CDR3aa: CASSQGPGDQPQHF; CDR3nt: TGCGCCAGCAGCCAAGGTCCGGGAGATCAGCCCCAGCATTTT
d_gene: -; j_gene: TRBJ1-2; v_gene: TRBV5-4; abundance: -; CDR3aa: CASSWENRAYGYTF; CDR3nt: TGTGCCAGCAGCTGGGAAAACAGGGCCTATGGCTACACCTTC
d_gene: -; j_gene: TRBJ1-2; v_gene: TRBV29-1; abundance: few; CDR3aa: CSGVQGDYGYTF; CDR3nt: TGCAGCGGGGTACAGGGTGACTATGGCTACACCTTC
d_gene: -; j_gene: TRBJ1-1; v_gene: TRBV10-3; abundance: -; CDR3aa: CAMQDRWNTEAFF; CDR3nt: TGTGCCATGCAAGACAGGTGGAACACTGAAGCTTTCTTT
d_gene: TRBD1; j_gene: TRBJ1-5; v_gene: TRBV7-2; abundance: -; CDR3aa: CASSRDRSSNQPQHF; CDR3nt: TGTGCCAGCAGCAGGGACAGATCTAGCAATCAGCCCCAGCATTTT
d_gene: -; j_gene: TRBJ2-3; v_gene: TRBV29-1; abundance: -; CDR3aa: CSVEWNPSADTQYF; CDR3nt: TGCAGCGTTGAATGGAATCCGAGCGCAGATACGCAGTATTTT
d_gene: -; j_gene: TRBJ1-3; v_gene: TRBV9; abundance: -; CDR3aa: CASSVGTGNTIYF; CDR3nt: TGTGCCAGCAGCGTCGGGACTGGAAACACCATATATTTT
d_gene: TRBD1; j_gene: TRBJ1-6; v_gene: TRBV2; abundance: -; CDR3aa: CASGDRGQSPLHF; CDR3nt: TGTGCCAGCGGGGACAGGGGGCAGTCACCCCTCCACTTT
d_gene: TRBD1; j_gene: TRBJ1-6; v_gene: TRBV30; abundance: -; CDR3aa: CAWAPQGAFSPLHF; CDR3nt: TGTGCCTGGGCCCCACAGGGGGCGTTTTCACCCCTCCACTTT
d_gene: -; j_gene: TRBJ2-1; v_gene: TRBV18; abundance: -; CDR3aa: CASSPLGTGPNEQFF; CDR3nt: TGTGCCAGCTCACCACTTGGAACAGGGCCCAATGAGCAGTTCTTC
d_gene: TRBD1; j_gene: TRBJ2-7; v_gene: TRBV3-1/TRBV3-2; abundance: -; CDR3aa: CASSQGQEDEQYF; CDR3nt: TGTGCCAGCAGCCAGGGACAGGAGGACGAGCAGTACTTC
d_gene: -; j_gene: TRBJ1-5; v_gene: TRBV20-1; abundance: -; CDR3aa: CSASAVNSNQPQHF; CDR3nt: TGCAGTGCTAGTGCGGTAAATAGCAATCAGCCCCAGCATTTT
d_gene: -; j_gene: TRBJ1-6; v_gene: TRBV4-2; abundance: -; CDR3aa: CASSPRTGYELEYSAPLHF; CDR3nt: TGTGCCAGCAGCCCAAGAACAGGGTACGAACTTGAATATTCTGCACCCCTCCACTTT
d_gene: TRBD2; j_gene: TRBJ2-1; v_gene: TRBV5-1; abundance: -; CDR3aa: CASSSTSGGAHEQFF; CDR3nt: TGCGCCAGCAGCTCGACTAGCGGGGGGGCCCATGAGCAGTTCTTC
d_gene: -; j_gene: TRBJ2-7; v_gene: TRBV29-1; abundance: once; CDR3aa: CSAADGSSYEQYF; CDR3nt: TGCAGCGCTGCTGACGGGAGCTCCTACGAGCAGTACTTC
d_gene: TRBD1; j_gene: TRBJ2-1; v_gene: TRBV27; abundance: few; CDR3aa: CASSLSIGRTGTYNEQFF; CDR3nt: TGTGCCAGCAGTTTATCGATTGGGCGGACAGGAACCTACAATGAGCAGTTCTTC
d_gene: -; j_gene: TRBJ1-2; v_gene: TRBV19; abundance: few; CDR3aa: CASTNQDNYGYTF; CDR3nt: TGTGCCAGTACCAATCAGGATAACTATGGCTACACCTTC
d_gene: -; j_gene: TRBJ2-2; v_gene: TRBV9; abundance: -; CDR3aa: CASSSRIGGTGELFF; CDR3nt: TGTGCCAGCAGCTCCCGAATCGGGGGCACCGGGGAGCTGTTTTTT
d_gene: -; j_gene: TRBJ1-2; v_gene: TRBV6-2/TRBV6-3; abundance: -; CDR3aa: CASSQVESYGYTF; CDR3nt: TGTGCCAGCAGTCAGGTCGAGAGCTATGGCTACACCTTC
d_gene: TRBD1; j_gene: TRBJ1-1; v_gene: TRBV4-1; abundance: -; CDR3aa: CASRVLMTGALRAFF; CDR3nt: TGCGCCAGCAGAGTACTAATGACAGGGGCCCTTAGAGCTTTCTTT
d_gene: -; j_gene: TRBJ1-5; v_gene: TRBV27; abundance: -; CDR3aa: CASSLSRVRGSKQPQHF; CDR3nt: TGTGCCAGCAGTTTATCGAGGGTTAGGGGGAGTAAACAGCCCCAGCATTTT
d_gene: -; j_gene: TRBJ1-5; v_gene: TRBV28; abundance: -; CDR3aa: CASTGDSLGPQHF; CDR3nt: TGTGCCAGCACCGGCGACAGTTTAGGGCCCCAGCATTTT
d_gene: TRBD1; j_gene: TRBJ1-3; v_gene: TRBV7-2; abundance: -; CDR3aa: CASAGGAGNTIYF; CDR3nt: TGTGCCAGCGCAGGGGGAGCCGGAAACACCATATATTTT
d_gene: TRBD2; j_gene: TRBJ2-1; v_gene: TRBV18; abundance: -; CDR3aa: CASSPPGGGQAYNEQFF; CDR3nt: TGTGCCAGCTCCCCCCCCGGGGGGGGACAAGCCTACAATGAGCAGTTCTTC
d_gene: TRBD1; j_gene: TRBJ2-5; v_gene: TRBV4-1; abundance: -; CDR3aa: CASSQTTGQGRQETQYF; CDR3nt: TGCGCCAGCAGCCAAACTACCGGACAGGGCCGCCAAGAGACCCAGTACTTC